This T cell receptor (beta chain) originates from a study of cytomegalovirus exposure and HLA in healthy donors. Germline assignment: CDR1 MGHRA and CDR2 YSYEKL. This CDR3 region has 16 residues. V lost 0 bases and J lost 3, with 13 bases in between. 60 Vbeta and 13 Jbeta primers were used in PCR. TCRdb keeps only in-frame clones here, not all; method: immunoSEQ multiplex PCR. There are 100,000 to 150,000 clones in the sample; around 74% occur only once, and 6.6% lies in the top ten. The donors gave bone marrow, and they were healthy. What was sequenced was PBMCs. The source is a man in his forties in good health and CMV-seropositive. V is TRBV4-1 and J is TRBJ2-3; D not resolved. CDR3 sequence reads: CASSQDQNFRTDTQYF. For the CDR3, the DNA is TGCGCCAGCAGCCAAGATCAAAATTTCCGGACAGATACGCAGTATTTT.